The clone carrying this T cell receptor (beta chain) was picked up many times. Antigen: not known. Tregs were sorted as CD4+CD25+CD127-/low cells. Constant-region reverse primers amplified full-length variable regions, followed by semi-nested Nested Universal Primer A PCR. TCRdb processed the 5' RACE reads anew with MiXCR; each CDR3 protein has one entry. The sample records 35,000 to 50,000 distinct CDR3 sequences, about 20% being singletons. Findings and limits, study-wide: Tumor-infiltrating Treg TCR alpha and beta sequences overlapped most with tumor naive CD4+ T cells, then blood naive.

Trimming at V came to 6 bases and at J to 4 bases, leaving 13 bases not matched to a gene. Per germline, CDR1 SQVTM and CDR2 ANQGSEA. The CDR3 contains 16 residues. The V and J genes are TRBV29-1 and TRBJ2-7, with TRBD2 matching over 12 bases. The sequencing sample was made of Tregs sorted from blood. The receptor's source is a female donor with breast cancer. The CDR3 reads CSVTNILAGGEYEQYF. In nucleotides, the CDR3 is TGCAGCGTGACGAATATCCTAGCGGGAGGGGAATACGAGCAGTACTTC.